A single sample gave rise to the 12 T cell receptor beta chains below, sequenced in a study of T cell responses to AZD1222 COVID-19 vaccine. The repertoire was sequenced with immunoSEQ multiplex PCR; TCRdb's copy has only in-frame clones and lacks some. The sample lists about 42,000 clones, roughly 84% occurring once. The starting material was peripheral blood, obtained 28 days after the second AZD1222 dose. The receptors stem from an adult who received the AZD1222 COVID-19 vaccine.

The chain carries TRBV12-3 or TRBV12-4 and TRBJ2-7; D uncertain. This CDR3 contains 11 residues. V was trimmed by 7 bases and J by 7 bases, leaving 11 bases between them. The CDR3 region is CASTGWQEQYF. As DNA, the CDR3 is TGTGCCAGCACAGGTTGGCAGGAGCAGTACTTC.

The chain links TRBV28 to TRBJ1-6; D is unresolved. CDR1 and CDR2 from the germline V gene are MDHEN and SYDVKM. V dropped 3 bases and J dropped 7 bases, with 10 bases sitting between them. The CDR3 sequence is 14 residues long. CDR3 in amino acids: CASSFPRRNSPLHF. The CDR3 nucleotides read TGTGCCAGCAGTTTCCCCAGGCGGAATTCACCCCTCCACTTT.

The V gene is TRBV11-2, the J gene TRBJ2-1; the D gene is possibly TRBD2 (5 bases). The V gene lost 3 bases and the J gene lost 4 bases, with 13 bases spanning the gap. From germline, CDR1 is SGHAT and CDR2 FQNNGV. The CDR3 covers 15 residues. CDR3 loop: CASSFYRGSYNEQFF. The DNA of the CDR3 is TGTGCCAGCAGCTTTTACCGGGGAAGTTACAATGAGCAGTTCTTC.

The rearrangement uses TRBV27 and TRBJ1-6; D may be TRBD1 (6 bases). This CDR3 contains 15 residues. Trimming cost V 3 bases and J 5 bases, with 11 bases left between them. CDR1 is MNHEY and CDR2 is SMNVEV in the germline V gene (reference sequence). CDR3 sequence: CASSLSQGNNSPLHF. The CDR3 DNA follows: TGTGCCAGCAGTTTGTCACAGGGAAATAATTCACCCCTCCACTTT.

On this clone: A junction boundary mismatches the germline segment, possibly from a read error. The sample contains more than one DNA sequence encoding this CDR3. V gene TRBV11-1 combines with J gene TRBJ2-1; D is unresolved. CDR1 and CDR2 (germline): SGHAT, FQDESV (reference sequence). This CDR3 has 13 amino acids. The CDR3 nucleotides read TGTGCCAGCAGCTTAAAGACAATGGATGAGCAATTCTTC. Its translation is CASSLKTMDEQFF. Full variable domain (outside the CDR3, taken from reference TRBV11-1 and TRBJ2-1): EAEVAQSPRYKITEKSQAVAFWCDPISGHATLYWYRQILGQGPELLVQFQDESVVDDSQLPKDRFSAERLKGVDSTLKIQPAELGDSAMYLCASSLKTMDEQFFGPGTRLTVL.

This clone was observed once. The rearrangement uses TRBV19 and TRBJ2-2; tentatively, D is TRBD1 (6 bases). Germline-derived CDR1 and CDR2 are LNHDA and SQIVND (reference sequence). The CDR3 contains 15 residues. The ends were cut back, 5 bases at V and 6 bases at J, with 16 bases in the middle. The CDR3 sequence: CASSAGTPIAGELFF. DNA of the CDR3: TGTGCCAGTAGTGCCGGGACACCCATAGCCGGGGAGCTGTTTTTT. Using reference TRBV19 and TRBJ2-2 for the parts outside the CDR3, the full variable domain is DGGITQSPKYLFRKEGQNVTLSCEQNLNHDAMYWYRQDPGQGLRLIYYSQIVNDFQKGDIAEGYSVSREKKESFPLTVTSAQKNPTAFYLCASSAGTPIAGELFFGEGSRLTVL.

The rearrangement links TRBV6-5 to TRBJ1-1, with TRBD1 as a possible D gene (5 bases). V shed 6 bases and J shed 5 bases, with 19 bases lying between them. Germline-derived CDR1 and CDR2 are MNHEY and SVGAGI. The CDR3 totals 15 residues. The CDR3 region is CASRGAGSSKTEAFF. The CDR3 coding sequence is TGTGCCAGCAGGGGAGCAGGGAGTTCGAAAACTGAAGCTTTCTTT.

V gene TRBV7-9 combines with J gene TRBJ2-3, with TRBD2 identical over 8 bases. Trimming took 3 bases from V and 0 from J; bases not matched to a gene: 5. From germline, CDR1 is SEHNR and CDR2 FQNEAQ (reference sequence). CDR3 size: 16 residues. The CDR3 sequence: CASSLTLAGSTDTQYF. CDR3 DNA sequence: TGTGCCAGCAGCTTGACCTTAGCGGGGAGCACAGATACGCAGTATTTT.

The chain carries TRBV28 and TRBJ2-5, with a tentative D call TRBD2 (6 bases). The CDR3 runs 14 residues. V shed 3 bases and J shed 6 bases, with 14 bases lying between them. Germline CDR1 MDHEN, CDR2 SYDVKM. The CDR3 nucleotides read TGTGCCAGCAGTTTCGGGGGAACAGGAAAGACCCAGTACTTC. The encoded protein is CASSFGGTGKTQYF.

This sequence joins TRBV7-3 and TRBJ2-1, with 13 bases lining up with TRBD2. The CDR3 is 16 amino acids. The V segment lost 5 bases and the J segment 3 bases; nucleotides outside the gene matches: 4. From germline, CDR1 is SGHTA and CDR2 FQGTGA. The CDR3 protein is CASSRRLAGGYNEQFF. The CDR3 DNA reads as TGTGCCAGCAGCCGTAGACTAGCGGGAGGCTACAATGAGCAGTTCTTC.

The chain has TRBV30 and TRBJ1-2; 10 nucleotides match TRBD1. V dropped 2 bases and J dropped 8; count of bases not matched to a gene: 5. This CDR3 has 13 amino acids. Germline V gene data show CDR1 as GTSNPN and CDR2 as SVGIG (reference sequence). CDR3 sequence: CAWSQGQGGGYTF. The CDR3 nucleotides are TGTGCCTGGAGTCAAGGACAGGGGGGCGGCTACACCTTC.

The V call is TRBV19, the J call TRBJ1-5; unclear D gene. The germline V gene encodes CDR1 LNHDA and CDR2 SQIVND (reference sequence). V was pared by 3 bases and J by 2 bases, with 11 bases between. The CDR3 is made up of 15 amino acids. The CDR3 sequence: CASSMEGGGNQPQHF. The CDR3 DNA is TGTGCCAGTAGTATGGAAGGTGGGGGCAATCAGCCCCAGCATTTT.